A single sample is the source of the 15 T cell receptor beta chains below, sequenced in a study of blood T cell repertoires in COVID-19. Profiled with immunoSEQ multiplex PCR; TCRdb holds only in-frame clones, not every one. The sample gives under 250,000 clones, 70% to 85% of which show up once; about 3.4% is in the top ten. The source material was PBMCs or T cells enriched from blood (not recorded which). The source of these receptors is a woman in her sixties or seventies who had recovered from COVID-19.

The gene calls are TRBV6-5 and TRBJ1-1; 7 positions agree with TRBD1. V trimming: 9 bases; J trimming: 7 bases; junction bases outside the gene matches: 14. Germline assignment: CDR1 MNHEY and CDR2 SVGAGI. CDR3 length: 14 amino acids. This CDR3 reads CASPTERGLYEAFF. The CDR3 nucleotides read TGTGCCAGTCCCACGGAAAGGGGGCTGTATGAAGCTTTCTTT.

The V and J genes are TRBV19 and TRBJ1-5; 9 bases are a match to TRBD1. This CDR3 contains 14 residues. Unmatched junction bases numbered 8, after V lost 3 bases and J lost 11 bases. Germline-derived CDR1 and CDR2 are LNHDA and SQIVND (reference sequence). DNA for the CDR3: TGTGCCAGTAGTATGTCGGGACAGGGTAGTGCCCAGCATTTT. Protein sequence: CASSMSGQGSAQHF.

The rearrangement uses TRBV7-9 and TRBJ2-4; D unresolved. The ends were cut back, 7 bases at V and 0 bases at J, with 10 bases in the middle. Germline loops: CDR1 SEHNR, CDR2 FQNEAQ (reference sequence). The CDR3 spans 14 residues. CDR3 sequence (DNA): TGTGCCAGCACCTATGACATAGCCAAAAACATTCAGTACTTC. Protein: CASTYDIAKNIQYF.

The chain uses TRBV27 and TRBJ1-1; weak D call: TRBD1 (6 bases). Germline values: CDR1 MNHEY, CDR2 SMNVEV (reference sequence). Trimming pared 2 bases from V and 3 bases from J, leaving 13 bases between. The CDR3 covers 15 residues. The CDR3 DNA sequence: TGTGCCAGCAGTTTACTAGGGGGTGGGGACACTGAAGCTTTCTTT. This gives the protein CASSLLGGGDTEAFF.

This chain connects TRBV6-5 to TRBJ1-6; possibly TRBD1 for D (5 bases). This CDR3 is built from 16 residues. V lost 0 bases, J lost 8 bases, and 14 bases lay in between. Germline V gene data show CDR1 as MNHEY and CDR2 as SVGAGI. The CDR3 sequence is CASSYSSGTGDSPLHF. CDR3 nucleotides: TGTGCCAGCAGTTACTCGAGTGGGACTGGTGATTCACCCCTCCACTTT.

The rearrangement links TRBV5-5 to TRBJ1-6; TRBD1 aligns across 7 bases. The CDR3 consists of 16 residues. Germline V gene sequence: CDR1 SGHKS, CDR2 YYEKEE (reference sequence). V lost 4 bases and J lost 4; bases outside the gene matches: 8. The CDR3 loop is CASSIRDSLYNSPLHF. In DNA, the CDR3 is TGTGCCAGCAGCATCCGGGACAGCCTGTATAATTCACCCCTCCACTTT.

V is TRBV27 and J is TRBJ1-2, with D possibly TRBD1 on 6 matching bases. Trimming took off 3 bases at V and 6 bases at J, with 17 bases between the two ends. This CDR3 is built from 15 residues. Germline CDR1 MNHEY, CDR2 SMNVEV (reference sequence). CDR3 residues: CASSLGGQGRNGYTF. In DNA form, the CDR3 reads TGTGCCAGCAGTTTGGGGGGGCAGGGAAGGAATGGCTACACCTTC.

The rearrangement links TRBV7-9 to TRBJ2-5; D may be TRBD2 (5 bases). The CDR3 sequence is 14 residues long. Germline V gene sequence: CDR1 SEHNR, CDR2 FQNEAQ (reference sequence). The germline V and J ends were trimmed by 3 bases and 2 bases, with 10 bases remaining between them. The CDR3 DNA is TGTGCCAGCAGCTTTCAAACGGGGCAAGAGACCCAGTACTTC. Translation gives CASSFQTGQETQYF.

V and J are TRBV6-6 and TRBJ1-1; 7 bases align to TRBD1. V lost 4 bases and J lost 2; bases outside the gene matches: 7. The germline CDR1 and CDR2 sequences are MNHNY and SVGAGI (reference sequence). The CDR3 has 15 amino acids. CDR3 sequence (DNA): TGTGCCAGCAGTTTGGGGGACAGAAAAAACACTGAAGCTTTCTTT. Its translation: CASSLGDRKNTEAFF.

The DNA of the CDR3 is TGTGCCAGCAGCCACCGGCTAGGACTAGCGGGAGGGGATACGCAGTATTTT. It yields the protein CASSHRLGLAGGDTQYF. The chain is built from TRBV3-1 (or the pseudogene TRBV3-2) and TRBJ2-3; TRBD2 matches at 15 bases. The CDR3 consists of 17 residues. Losses at the gene ends were 3 bases for V and 6 bases for J; bases not matched to a gene: 7. Germline CDR1 and CDR2: LGHDT and YNNKEL (reference sequence).

This clone was detected a few times. The chain recombines TRBV19 with TRBJ1-5; 11 bases agree with TRBD1. Germline CDR1 reads LNHDA; CDR2 reads SQIVND (reference sequence). The CDR3 is 15 residues long. Trimming took 4 bases from V and 7 from J; bases not matched to a gene: 6. In nucleotides, the CDR3 is TGTGCCAGTAGTACAGGGACAGGGGGAATACAGCCCCAGCATTTT. Protein product: CASSTGTGGIQPQHF.

The V gene is TRBV6-2 or TRBV6-3, the J gene TRBJ2-7, with D maybe TRBD2 (6 bases). The germline gives CDR1 MNHEY, CDR2 SVGEGT. V was shortened by 2 bases and J by 2 bases, with 13 bases between the two germline ends. The CDR3 is 15 amino acids. The CDR3 DNA reads as TGTGCCAGCAGTTACCCAGGACTACCCCCCTACGAGCAGTACTTC. This translates into CASSYPGLPPYEQYF.

This clone is a singleton in its sample. This chain joins TRBV4-3 and TRBJ2-5; TRBD1 might be the D (5 bases). The ends were cut back, 4 bases at V and 5 bases at J, with 11 bases in the middle. The CDR3 covers 13 residues. Germline V lookup: CDR1 LGHNA, CDR2 YSLEER. CDR3 DNA sequence: TGCGCCAGCAGCCGAGACAGTCAGGAGACCCAGTACTTC. Residues: CASSRDSQETQYF.

This clone appeared a single time. The chain uses TRBV18 and TRBJ1-4, with 7 bases that match TRBD1. Germline V CDR1 and CDR2: KGHSH, LQKENI. Germline trimming cut 3 bases from V and 6 bases from J; bases unmatched to any gene: 4. The CDR3 covers 14 residues. The CDR3 loop reads CASSPGQADEKLFF. CDR3 DNA sequence: TGTGCCAGCTCACCCGGACAGGCTGATGAAAAACTGTTTTTT.

This clone was observed a handful of times. J is TRBJ1-2 and V is TRBV15; TRBD1 aligns across 9 bases. Per the germline V gene, CDR1 is LNHNV and CDR2 is YYDKDF (reference sequence). CDR3 length equals 15 residues. Trimming cost V 5 bases and J 7 bases; bases outside gene matches: 11. The CDR3 spells CATSPQRNRGPGYTF. CDR3 in DNA: TGTGCCACCAGCCCTCAAAGGAACAGGGGGCCTGGCTACACCTTC.